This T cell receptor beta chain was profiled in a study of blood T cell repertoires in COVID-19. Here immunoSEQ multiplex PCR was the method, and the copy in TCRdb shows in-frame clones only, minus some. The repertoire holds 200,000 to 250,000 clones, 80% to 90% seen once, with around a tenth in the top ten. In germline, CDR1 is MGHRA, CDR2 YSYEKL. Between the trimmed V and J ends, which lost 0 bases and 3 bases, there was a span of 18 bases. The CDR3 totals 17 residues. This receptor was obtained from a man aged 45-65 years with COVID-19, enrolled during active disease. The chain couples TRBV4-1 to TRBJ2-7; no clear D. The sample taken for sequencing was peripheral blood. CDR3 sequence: CASSQDTPDTPFYEQYF. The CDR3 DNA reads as TGCGCCAGCAGCCAAGATACCCCCGACACACCGTTCTACGAGCAGTACTTC.